The T cell receptor (beta chain) described here comes from a study of blood T cell repertoires in COVID-19. Study-wide background: Spain, Italy and the United States supplied samples that represented acute and convalescent COVID-19. PBMCs, B-cell-depleted T cells, or T cells were the source of the cDNA or gDNA that made up the material.

Germline V gene sequence: CDR1 SGHRS, CDR2 YFSETQ. V lost 3 bases and J lost 0; bases outside the gene matches: 15. CDR3 length: 20 amino acids. Authors' methods: How many nucleated cells were present was estimated from reference gene primer amplification. Profiled with immunoSEQ multiplex PCR; TCRdb holds only in-frame clones, not every one. That table supplies the V and J calls and clone size; D and trimming were determined from the DNA. The sample holds 150,000 to 180,000 clones, approximately 80% seen once. This TCR came from a woman between 55 and 75 years old with acute or convalescent COVID-19. The V and J genes are TRBV5-1 and TRBJ2-6; TRBD2 aligns across 7 bases. Sequencing was done on a sample of peripheral blood. The CDR3, as DNA: TGCGCCAGCAGCTCCGGGGGGTGGTTTAATACTAACTCTGGGGCCAACGTCCTGACTTTC. Encoded protein: CASSSGGWFNTNSGANVLTF.